Presented here are 21 T cell receptor beta chains from one specimen sequenced in a study of blood T cell repertoires in COVID-19. Measured with immunoSEQ multiplex PCR; TCRdb has only the in-frame clones, and not every one. The profile shows approximately 170,000 clones, 80% to 90% of them singletons. Material: peripheral blood. The source is a woman over 75 with acute or convalescent COVID-19.

V gene TRBV6-5 combines with J gene TRBJ2-1; 14 bases fit TRBD2. The trim removed 4 bases at V and 7 bases at J, leaving 6 bases unmatched. Per the germline V gene, CDR1 is MNHEY and CDR2 is SVGAGI. The CDR3 extends over 16 amino acids. Here the CDR3 reads CASSLGLAGVRNEQFF. The CDR3, as DNA: TGTGCCAGCAGTTTGGGACTAGCGGGAGTTCGAAATGAGCAGTTCTTC.

The chain carries TRBV7-9 and TRBJ2-3, with D tentatively TRBD1 (5 bases). There are 15 residues in the CDR3. Germline CDR1 and CDR2: SEHNR and FQNEAQ (reference sequence). V lost 3 bases and J 2 bases, leaving 12 bases between the germline ends. The CDR3 here is CASSFSRENTDTQYF. In nucleotides, the CDR3 is TGTGCCAGCAGCTTTTCCAGGGAAAACACAGATACGCAGTATTTT.

The chain has TRBV14 and TRBJ2-5; the match to TRBD1 covers 10 bases. Per germline, CDR1 SGHDN and CDR2 FVKESK. Losses at the gene ends were 4 bases for V and 0 bases for J; bases not matched to a gene: 5. CDR3 size: 16 residues. The CDR3 sequence: CASSLGTGVYQETQYF. The DNA for the CDR3 is TGTGCCAGCAGCCTTGGGACAGGGGTTTACCAAGAGACCCAGTACTTC.

This clone was seen just once. The rearrangement uses TRBV19 and TRBJ1-2; the D is unclear. The CDR3 covers 15 residues. V lost 7 bases to trimming and J lost 5 bases, with 20 bases between them. The germline gives CDR1 LNHDA, CDR2 SQIVND (reference sequence). CDR3: CASTPALIRGYGYTF. The CDR3 nucleotides are TGTGCCAGTACCCCGGCCCTCATTCGGGGATATGGCTACACCTTC.

This chain joins TRBV7-2 and TRBJ1-1; D call uncertain. Germline V CDR1 and CDR2: SGHTA, FQGNSA. The germline V and J ends were trimmed by 2 bases and 11 bases, with 12 bases remaining between them. The CDR3 contains 12 residues. DNA of the CDR3: TGTGCCAGCAGCTTACCTAATCGATCGGCTTTCTTT. Its translation is CASSLPNRSAFF.

This rearrangement joins TRBV10-1 to TRBJ1-6, with TRBD1 identical over 8 bases. There are 16 residues in the CDR3. Trimming removed 0 bases from V and 10 bases from J; junction bases left unmatched: 8. In germline, CDR1 is WNHNN, CDR2 SYGVQD (reference sequence). The CDR3 sequence is CASSESRTGLGSPLHF. CDR3 coding DNA: TGCGCCAGCAGTGAGTCCCGGACAGGGCTGGGGTCACCCCTCCACTTT.

CDR3 in DNA: TGTGCCAGCAGTCTAACCTACGGGACAGGGGCCCTCTACGAGCAGTACTTC. It codes for CASSLTYGTGALYEQYF. V usage is TRBV6-6 and J usage is TRBJ2-7; 10 positions agree with TRBD1. With V trimmed by 5 bases and J by 3 bases, 13 bases remained unmatched. Germline V gene data show CDR1 as MNHNY and CDR2 as SVGAGI (reference sequence). The CDR3 contains 17 residues.

V usage is TRBV19 and J usage is TRBJ1-5; 7 bases are shared with TRBD1. The CDR3 has 13 amino acids. The V gene end was trimmed by 6 bases and the J gene end by 7 bases; junction bases not matched to a gene: 6. Germline V gives CDR1 LNHDA, CDR2 SQIVND (reference sequence). DNA for the CDR3: TGTGCCAGTAGACGACAGGGCCACCAGCCCCAGCATTTT. Protein product: CASRRQGHQPQHF. The full variable domain, completed using reference TRBV19 and TRBJ1-5, is DGGITQSPKYLFRKEGQNVTLSCEQNLNHDAMYWYRQDPGQGLRLIYYSQIVNDFQKGDIAEGYSVSREKKESFPLTVTSAQKNPTAFYLCASRRQGHQPQHFGDGTRLSIL.

This clone was seen a few times. The genes are TRBV6-1 and TRBJ1-6; weak D call: TRBD1 (5 bases). Germline V gene lookup returns CDR1 MNHNS and CDR2 SASEGT. This CDR3 contains 19 residues. Trimming pared 3 bases from V and 2 bases from J, leaving 20 bases between. The CDR3 DNA sequence: TGTGCCAGCAGTGAGTCCGGAGCAGGGAAGAGCGCCTATAATTCACCCCTCCACTTT. Translating gives CASSESGAGKSAYNSPLHF.

The V call is TRBV2, the J call TRBJ2-2; TRBD2 agrees at 7 bases. The CDR3 sequence is 14 residues long. Germline CDR1 SNHLY, CDR2 FYNNEI. V lost 8 bases, J lost 6 bases, and 9 bases stayed unmatched. The CDR3 DNA reads TGTGCCAGCGGACTAGTCGGGGTAGCCGGGGAGCTGTTTTTT. Translated: CASGLVGVAGELFF. Full variable domain (rest looked up from reference TRBV2 and TRBJ2-2): EPEVTQTPSHQVTQMGQEVILRCVPISNHLYFYWYRQILGQKVEFLVSFYNNEISEKSEIFDDQFSVERPDGSNFTLKIRSTKLEDSAMYFCASGLVGVAGELFFGEGSRLTVL.

This chain links TRBV5-1 with TRBJ2-1; TRBD2 matches 7 bases. The CDR3 consists of 15 residues. With 0 bases clipped from V and 3 bases from J, the junction kept 3 bases outside the gene matches. Looked up from germline, CDR1 is SGHRS and CDR2 is YFSETQ. The chain's CDR3 is CASSLAAGIYNEQFF. In nucleotides, the CDR3 is TGCGCCAGCAGCTTGGCAGCGGGAATCTACAATGAGCAGTTCTTC.

The chain combines TRBV20-1 with TRBJ2-5; 11 nucleotides agree with TRBD1. Germline CDR1 reads DFQATT; CDR2 reads SNEGSKA (reference sequence). The CDR3 is 15 residues long. With V trimmed by 3 bases and J by 5 bases, 8 bases remained unmatched. The CDR3 protein is CSASVRTGGRETQYF. CDR3 in DNA: TGCAGTGCTAGTGTGCGGACAGGGGGCCGGGAGACCCAGTACTTC.

A few counts support this clone. CDR3: CASSESGWQPQHF. The CDR3 DNA reads TGTGCCAGCAGTGAATCGGGGTGGCAGCCCCAGCATTTT. The genes are TRBV2 and TRBJ1-5; D is unresolved. Germline V gene lookup returns CDR1 SNHLY and CDR2 FYNNEI. V was cut by 2 bases and J by 7 bases, with 9 bases left in between. This CDR3 spans 13 amino acids.

The V gene is TRBV6-5, the J gene TRBJ1-2, with D perhaps TRBD1 (6 bases). CDR3 length: 15 residues. Trimming pared 2 bases from V and 4 bases from J, leaving 14 bases between. Per the germline V gene, CDR1 is MNHEY and CDR2 is SVGAGI. This CDR3 is CASSYDQGRGYGYTF. The CDR3 DNA follows: TGTGCCAGCAGTTACGACCAGGGGCGAGGCTATGGCTACACCTTC.

This clone has a handful of counts. This rearrangement joins TRBV5-6 to TRBJ1-2; D is possibly TRBD1 (5 bases). The germline gives CDR1 SGHDT, CDR2 YYEEEE. Trimming took off 4 bases at V and 8 bases at J, with 21 bases between the two ends. CDR3 length: 15 amino acids. In DNA form, the CDR3 reads TGTGCCAGCAGCGACGGACCAACCCTTGGGGGGGGCTACACCTTC. Its protein product is CASSDGPTLGGGYTF.

The genes are TRBV9 and TRBJ1-1, with D perhaps TRBD1 (6 bases). Trimming shortened V by 4 bases and J by 1 base, and 17 bases separated the two germline ends. The CDR3 is 16 amino acids. Germline-derived CDR1 and CDR2 are SGDLS and YYNGEE. The CDR3 region is CASSPDGGARNTEAFF. The CDR3 nucleotides are TGTGCCAGCAGCCCCGACGGGGGGGCGAGGAACACTGAAGCTTTCTTT.

The chain recombines TRBV7-3 with TRBJ2-1, with TRBD1 identical over 8 bases. After removal of 1 base from V and 4 bases from J, the junction contained 6 bases not matched to a gene. Germline V lookup: CDR1 SGHTA, CDR2 FQGTGA. This CDR3 has 16 amino acids. CDR3 sequence: CASSLMTGEMYNEQFF. DNA of the CDR3: TGTGCCAGCAGCTTAATGACAGGGGAAATGTACAATGAGCAGTTCTTC.

This chain connects TRBV28 to TRBJ2-7, with TRBD1 matching 8 bases. From germline, CDR1 is MDHEN and CDR2 SYDVKM. This CDR3 is 15 amino acids long. After removal of 2 bases from V and 5 bases from J, the junction contained 8 bases not matched to a gene. CDR3 sequence: CASSLTGQGRNEQYF. The CDR3 bases are TGTGCCAGCAGTTTAACTGGACAGGGTAGGAACGAGCAGTACTTC.

The J gene is TRBJ1-1, the V gene TRBV28; possibly TRBD1 for D (5 bases). With 4 bases removed from V and 4 bases from J, the gap between germline ends came to 16 bases. This CDR3 region has 15 residues. Germline V lookup: CDR1 MDHEN, CDR2 SYDVKM. DNA of the CDR3: TGTGCCAGCAGTTCACTCGGGACCGGGGGCACTGAAGCTTTCTTT. This codes for CASSSLGTGGTEAFF.

This chain uses TRBV9 with TRBJ2-7; TRBD2 matches at 10 bases. Germline trimming cut 0 bases from V and 5 bases from J; bases unmatched to any gene: 5. Per the germline V gene, CDR1 is SGDLS and CDR2 is YYNGEE. The CDR3 length is 15 residues. The CDR3 loop is CASSVGASGSNEQYF. The CDR3 DNA follows: TGTGCCAGCAGCGTAGGGGCTAGCGGGAGCAACGAGCAGTACTTC.

This clone came up a few times. Other DNA variants within this sample encode the same CDR3. The chain recombines TRBV5-1 with TRBJ1-5; the match to TRBD1 covers 8 bases. The CDR3 is 14 residues long. Germline-derived CDR1 and CDR2 are SGHRS and YFSETQ. With V trimmed by 3 bases and J by 4 bases, 3 bases remained unmatched. This CDR3 is CASSSGTGNQPQHF. As DNA, the CDR3 is TGCGCCAGCAGCTCCGGGACAGGAAATCAGCCCCAGCATTTT.